Below, 15 T cell receptor beta chains from the same sample are listed, as sequenced in a study of blood T cells in healthy people across ages. The authors ran a second PCR of about 6 to 11 cycles using a sample-barcoded 5' primer and a J-beta primer mix. One entry per CDR3 protein results from TCRdb running MiXCR on the 5' RACE reads. The data show about 1.1 million distinct CDR3 sequences, less than 45% seen once. Sequenced input: blood. These receptors all stem from a man aged 18 to 30 in good health.

V usage is TRBV7-9 and J usage is TRBJ2-5, with no clear D. V was shortened by 4 bases and J by 4 bases, with 13 bases between the two germline ends. The CDR3 covers 14 residues. Germline values: CDR1 SEHNR, CDR2 FQNEAQ (reference sequence). The CDR3 here is CASSSNQKAETQYF. The CDR3 bases are TGTGCCAGCAGCTCGAACCAGAAGGCAGAGACCCAGTACTTC.

This clonotype has only a few counts. V is TRBV4-3 and J is TRBJ2-1; 7 nucleotides agree with TRBD2. The CDR3 runs 16 residues. J gave up 4 bases and V 1 base, and 7 bases lay outside the gene matches. Germline V gene data show CDR1 as LGHNA and CDR2 as YSLEER. CDR3 loop: CASSQVGGIKYNEQFF. CDR3 DNA sequence: TGCGCCAGCAGCCAAGTCGGGGGGATCAAATACAATGAGCAGTTCTTC.

This clonotype was seen repeatedly, ten times or more. The chain couples TRBV29-1 to TRBJ2-3; TRBD1 is a possible D gene (6 bases). The CDR3 consists of 14 residues. Germline CDR1 reads SQVTM; CDR2 reads ANQGSEA. The ends were cut back, 1 base at V and 0 bases at J, with 8 bases in the middle. The CDR3 nucleotides are TGCAGCGTTGAAGCCAGGGGTAGCACAGATACGCAGTATTTT. Translated: CSVEARGSTDTQYF.

There are a few counts of this clonotype. J is TRBJ2-3 and V is TRBV12-3 or TRBV12-4, with D maybe TRBD2 (5 bases). V was clipped by 4 bases and J by 2 bases, with 10 bases between them. The CDR3 is made up of 14 amino acids. The CDR3 DNA follows: TGTGCCAGCAGTTACGGGGTGTACACAGATACGCAGTATTTT. Protein product: CASSYGVYTDTQYF.

The rearrangement uses TRBV12-3 or TRBV12-4 and TRBJ2-1; 9 bases map to TRBD1. The CDR3 has 14 residues. With V trimmed by 6 bases and J by 8 bases, 8 bases remained unmatched. CDR3: CASRARDREHEQFF. The CDR3 bases are TGTGCCAGCAGGGCCCGGGACAGGGAGCATGAGCAGTTCTTC.

This clonotype occurred a few times. CDR3 sequence reads: CASSLGAGVYEQYF. CDR3 DNA sequence: TGTGCCAGCAGCTTAGGTGCCGGGGTCTACGAGCAGTACTTC. The V and J genes are TRBV11-2 and TRBJ2-7, with D maybe TRBD2 (5 bases). The V gene lost 1 base and the J gene lost 3 bases, with 10 bases spanning the gap. Germline V CDR1 and CDR2: SGHAT, FQNNGV. The CDR3 is 14 residues long.

CDR3 loop: CASSPGGVYSPLHF. The CDR3 nucleotides are TGTGCCAGCTCACCAGGGGGGGTTTACTCACCCCTCCACTTT. The V gene is TRBV18, the J gene TRBJ1-6; perhaps TRBD1 as D (5 bases). CDR1 and CDR2 from the germline V gene are KGHSH and LQKENI. This CDR3 spans 14 amino acids. Trimming stripped 2 bases from V and 10 bases from J, with 12 bases between.

This chain joins TRBV30 and TRBJ2-7, with TRBD1 matching 8 bases. The CDR3 runs to 15 residues. Germline trimming cut 4 bases from V and 1 base from J; bases unmatched to any gene: 9. CDR1 and CDR2 from the germline V gene are GTSNPN and SVGIG (reference sequence). This chain's CDR3 is CAWKVRGQESYEQYF. CDR3 in DNA: TGTGCCTGGAAAGTAAGGGGACAGGAGTCCTACGAGCAGTACTTC.

Concerning this clonotype itself: A junction boundary mismatches the germline segment, possibly from a read error. The rearrangement joins TRBV11-2 to TRBJ2-1; 11 bases are a match to TRBD2. The CDR3 has 18 residues. CDR1 and CDR2 (germline): SGHAT, FQNNGV. The DNA of the CDR3 is TGTGCCGGCAGCCGTCGACTAGCGGGAACTAGCTCCTACAATGAGCAGTTCTTC. It yields the protein CAGSRRLAGTSSYNEQFF.

This clonotype has ten or more counts. The rearrangement joins TRBV4-1 to TRBJ2-3, with D hard to call. This CDR3 region has 15 residues. The V end was cut by 2 bases, the J end by 3 bases, with 12 bases between. Germline V gene data show CDR1 as MGHRA and CDR2 as YSYEKL. Written as DNA, the CDR3 is TGCGCCAGCAGCCAACCCCAAGATGGGACAGATACGCAGTATTTT. It yields the protein CASSQPQDGTDTQYF.

This chain links TRBV24-1 with TRBJ1-6; D call uncertain. The CDR3 spans 13 residues. V was trimmed by 5 bases and J by 9 bases, leaving 10 bases between them. Germline loops: CDR1 KGHDR, CDR2 SFDVKD. CDR3 DNA: TGTGCCACCAGTGCCGGGATCGGTTCACCCCTCCACTTT. Protein sequence: CATSAGIGSPLHF.

In regard to this clonotype: A much larger clonotype is one base distant, so this may be a read error. This chain connects TRBV7-2 to TRBJ2-7; D ambiguous. This CDR3 is 14 amino acids long. Between the trimmed V and J ends, which lost 2 bases and 7 bases, there was a span of 15 bases. CDR1 is SGHTA, CDR2 FQGNSA, per germline. The CDR3 sequence: CASSLTQTNNEQYF. The CDR3 DNA follows: TGTGCCAGCAGCTTAACACAGACAAACAATGAGCAGTACTTC.

The chain links TRBV2 to TRBJ1-1, with D unresolved. V was cut by 2 bases and J by 0 bases, with 10 bases left in between. The CDR3 has 15 amino acids. Germline CDR1 and CDR2: SNHLY and FYNNEI. CDR3 protein: CASSESQALNTEAFF. The CDR3 DNA reads as TGTGCCAGCAGTGAATCCCAGGCTTTGAACACTGAAGCTTTCTTT.

The V and J genes are TRBV4-3 and TRBJ2-1; D gene unclear. The CDR3 has 14 residues. V gave up 0 bases and J gave up 6 bases, with 9 bases separating them. Germline CDR1 and CDR2: LGHNA and YSLEER. The CDR3 DNA reads TGCGCCAGCAGCCAAGATAGGTCATTCAATGAGCAGTTCTTC. Translated, it gives CASSQDRSFNEQFF.

This clonotype appeared a single time. The rearrangement joins TRBV12-3 or TRBV12-4 to TRBJ2-1, with TRBD1 identical over 9 bases. The CDR3 is made up of 13 amino acids. Trimming cost V 10 bases and J 2 bases; bases outside gene matches: 3. CDR3 protein: CAIRDRAYNEQFF. CDR3 coding DNA: TGTGCCATCCGGGACAGGGCCTACAATGAGCAGTTCTTC.